These 6 T cell receptor beta chains share one sample of origin, sequenced in a study of early T cells in non-severe SARS-CoV-2 infection. MiXCR, run by TCRdb on the 5' RACE reads, gives a single entry per CDR3 protein. This table holds tens of thousands of distinct CDR3 sequences, 12% found once. Sequenced material: whole blood. All receptors derive from an adult who was a healthcare worker with PCR-confirmed SARS-CoV-2 infection or an uninfected control (not recorded which).

There are a few counts of this clonotype. The rearrangement joins TRBV10-3 to TRBJ1-2, with 7 nucleotides matching TRBD1. CDR1 is ENHRY and CDR2 is SYGVKD in the germline V gene. There are 16 residues in the CDR3. The V and J ends lost 0 bases and 2 bases, in that order; junction bases with no gene match: 6. In DNA, the CDR3 is TGTGCCATCAGTGAGTCTGACGTGGGACAGAACTATGGCTACACCTTC. It specifies CAISESDVGQNYGYTF.

This clonotype was seen many times. The rearrangement uses TRBV20-1 and TRBJ2-1; TRBD2 is a possible D gene (5 bases). This CDR3 has 14 residues. Trimming left V 1 base short and J 6 bases short, with 13 bases between. Germline V gene sequence: CDR1 DFQATT, CDR2 SNEGSKA (reference sequence). The chain's CDR3 is CSARVGNRGNEQFF. As DNA, the CDR3 is TGCAGTGCTAGAGTAGGGAATCGGGGCAATGAGCAGTTCTTC.

This clonotype was observed a few times. The chain is built from TRBV10-3 and TRBJ2-1, with 15 bases identical to TRBD2. The CDR3 runs 22 residues. The V and J ends lost 7 bases and 3 bases, in that order; junction bases with no gene match: 22. The V gene's germline CDR1 is ENHRY and CDR2 SYGVKD. Here the CDR3 reads CAITSSPGQGLAGGYDYNEQFF. DNA for the CDR3: TGTGCCATCACCTCCTCCCCAGGCCAGGGACTAGCGGGGGGCTATGACTACAATGAGCAGTTCTTC.

The gene calls are TRBV6-2 or TRBV6-3 and TRBJ1-5; D perhaps matches TRBD1 (6 bases). This CDR3 comprises 18 residues. Germline-derived CDR1 and CDR2 are MNHEY and SVGEGT. Trimming cost V 2 bases and J 4 bases, with 21 bases left between them. CDR3 bases: TGTGCCAGCAGTTACCCCACGGGGGACATCCGTGGTAATCAGCCCCAGCATTTT. Translated: CASSYPTGDIRGNQPQHF.

V and J are TRBV6-5 and TRBJ2-7; 9 bases are shared with TRBD2. The CDR3 is 15 residues long. Trimming took 6 bases from V and 2 from J; bases not matched to a gene: 8. The germline V gene encodes CDR1 MNHEY and CDR2 SVGAGI. The DNA for the CDR3 is TGTGCCAGCAGGGCCGGACTAGCGAGGACCTACGAGCAGTACTTC. This encodes CASRAGLARTYEQYF.

This clonotype has ten or more counts. CDR3: CASSPPLQETQYF. The DNA for the CDR3 is TGTGCCAGCAGCCCCCCACTTCAAGAGACCCAGTACTTC. The chain recombines TRBV11-1 with TRBJ2-5; D gene ambiguous. This CDR3 has 13 amino acids. V shed 5 bases and J shed 2 bases, with 9 bases lying between them. Germline V CDR1 and CDR2: SGHAT, FQDESV (reference sequence). Complete variable domain (other parts from reference TRBV11-1 and TRBJ2-5): EAEVAQSPRYKITEKSQAVAFWCDPISGHATLYWYRQILGQGPELLVQFQDESVVDDSQLPKDRFSAERLKGVDSTLKIQPAELGDSAMYLCASSPPLQETQYFGPGTRLLVL.